Listed here are 5 T cell receptor beta chains from one sample, sequenced in a study of technical replicates of blood from a handful of donors listed by TCRdb under 2017. The method behind the library was the immunoSEQ multiplex PCR assay. This is the immuneACCESS table as TCRdb keeps it, with only in-frame sequences that have V and J called. A part of the clones is gone; compared with another copy, unresolved V genes explain less than half, and the rest is unexplained. For this sample there are approximately 79,000 clones; approximately 96% appear just once. The leading ten clones occupy less than 0.2% of the sample. Sequencing was carried out using T cells isolated from PBMCs. The receptors originated from a human donor in good health.

This clone showed up just once. For the CDR3, the DNA is TGTGCCAGCAGCCTTTGGACAAGTACCTACGAGCAGTACTTC. This codes for CASSLWTSTYEQYF. The genes are TRBV11-3 and TRBJ2-7; the D gene is possibly TRBD1 (5 bases). The V end was cut by 5 bases, the J end by 2 bases, with 13 bases between. The CDR3 sequence is 14 residues long. Germline values: CDR1 SGHNT, CDR2 YENEEA. Using reference TRBV11-3 and TRBJ2-7 for the parts outside the CDR3, the full variable domain is EAGVVQSPRYKIIEKKQPVAFWCNPISGHNTLYWYLQNLGQGPELLIRYENEEAVDDSQLPKDRFSAERLKGVDSTLKIQPAELGDSAVYLCASSLWTSTYEQYFGPGTRLTVT.

This chain links TRBV29-1 with TRBJ2-5, with a tentative D call TRBD2 (5 bases). The V and J ends lost 3 bases and 5 bases respectively, with 10 bases between them. The germline CDR1 and CDR2 sequences are SQVTM and ANQGSEA. The CDR3 is 12 residues long. As DNA, the CDR3 is TGCAGCGTTGAGGCCAGAGGGGAGACCCAGTACTTC. Translated, it gives CSVEARGETQYF.

The V and J genes are TRBV4-2 and TRBJ1-2; 10 bases fit TRBD1. Trimming removed 1 base from V and 7 bases from J; junction bases left unmatched: 12. The V gene's germline CDR1 is LGHNA and CDR2 YNFKEQ. CDR3 length: 17 amino acids. The CDR3 DNA reads as TGTGCCAGCAGCCAAGTTGGCCGGGACAGGGGATCGGCTGGCTACACCTTC. Its protein product is CASSQVGRDRGSAGYTF.

The chain employs TRBV7-3 and TRBJ1-1; D remains ambiguous. The V end lost 2 bases, the J end lost 0 bases, and 10 bases lay between the germline ends. Germline V gene lookup returns CDR1 SGHTA and CDR2 FQGTGA. The CDR3 has 15 amino acids. CDR3 nucleotides: TGTGCCAGCAGCTTATGGCCGGGGATGAACACTGAAGCTTTCTTT. Its protein product is CASSLWPGMNTEAFF.

V gene TRBV19 combines with J gene TRBJ2-2, with 7 bases identical to TRBD2. This CDR3 spans 15 amino acids. Trimming cost V 5 bases and J 5 bases; bases outside gene matches: 8. Germline V gives CDR1 LNHDA, CDR2 SQIVND (reference sequence). CDR3 sequence (DNA): TGTGCCAGTAGTCTCGCGGGAGTGAGGACCGGGGAGCTGTTTTTT. It translates to CASSLAGVRTGELFF.